The T cell receptor beta chain under discussion was sequenced for a study of OX40 agonist ivuxolimab in advanced cancers. For the study at large: The patients received agonistic anti-OX40 (CD134) antibody ivuxolimab. Study results and caveats: The average count of expanded clones was higher among CD8+ T cells than among CD4+. Within 6 weeks, CD4+ and CD8+ blood T cells expanded clonally at 0.1 to 3.0 mg/kg.

The table came from immunoSEQ multiplex PCR; TCRdb's copy has only in-frame clones and leaves some out. The sample records 95,000 to 100,000 clones, around 90% being singletons. Trimming took 2 bases from V and 6 from J, leaving 10 bases between them. This CDR3 has 14 amino acids. Germline V CDR1 and CDR2: MNHNY, SVGAGI (reference sequence). Concerning this clone itself: Its antigen is still unknown.

The receptor's source is an adult with an advanced solid tumor such as melanoma, head and neck, liver or kidney cancer. The source material was CD4+ or CD8+ T cells sorted from blood, sampled in a trial of the OX40 agonist ivuxolimab. The genes are TRBV6-6 and TRBJ1-4; D is possibly TRBD1 (5 bases). CDR3 sequence reads: CASSYARGDEKLFF. CDR3 coding DNA: TGTGCCAGCAGTTACGCTCGGGGGGATGAAAAACTGTTTTTT.